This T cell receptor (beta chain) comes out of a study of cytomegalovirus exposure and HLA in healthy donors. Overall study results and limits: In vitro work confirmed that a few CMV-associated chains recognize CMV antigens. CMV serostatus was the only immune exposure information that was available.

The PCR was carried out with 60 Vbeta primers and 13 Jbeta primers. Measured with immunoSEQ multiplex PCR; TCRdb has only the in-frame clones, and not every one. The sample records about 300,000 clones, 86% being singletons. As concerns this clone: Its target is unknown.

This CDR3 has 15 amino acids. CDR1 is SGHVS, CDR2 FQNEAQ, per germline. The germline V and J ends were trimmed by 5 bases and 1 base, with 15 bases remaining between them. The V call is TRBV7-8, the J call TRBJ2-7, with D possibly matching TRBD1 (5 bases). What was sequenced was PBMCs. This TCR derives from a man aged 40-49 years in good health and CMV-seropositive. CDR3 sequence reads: CASSPPTDSSYEQYF. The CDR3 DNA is TGTGCCAGCAGCCCCCCGACCGACAGTTCCTACGAGCAGTACTTC.